The sequence of this TCR beta chain was determined in a study of control samples from healthy donors and cancer patients. Only in-frame clones appear in the TCRdb table, and some are missing; sequencing was by immunoSEQ multiplex PCR. This sample has approximately 90,000 clones, with about 83% found just once. The TCR was taken from a woman between 35 and 50 years old in good health. The sample consisted of blood.

CDR3 region: CASRDTGATNEKLFF. The DNA for the CDR3 is TGCGCCAGCAGGGATACAGGGGCAACTAATGAAAAACTGTTTTTT. The gene calls are TRBV5-1 and TRBJ1-4; 7 bases align to TRBD1. The junction had 4 bases not matched to a gene; V was cut back by 5 bases and J by 0 bases. This CDR3 comprises 15 residues. Germline V gives CDR1 SGHRS, CDR2 YFSETQ.